Shown below are 22 T cell receptor beta chains from a single sample sequenced in a study of blood T cell repertoires in COVID-19. Only in-frame clones appear in the TCRdb table, and some are missing; sequencing was by immunoSEQ multiplex PCR. The repertoire holds 350,000 or so clones, with about 90% as singletons. Sequencing was performed on peripheral blood. The receptors derive from a woman between 25 and 40 years old with COVID-19, enrolled during active disease.

About this clone itself: Given a much more abundant clone one base away, this may be a read error. The CDR3 region is CAISGTSGSTDTQYF. The CDR3 nucleotides read TGTGCCATCAGTGGGACTAGCGGGAGCACAGATACGCAGTATTTT. The chain has TRBV10-3 and TRBJ2-3; 11 nucleotides agree with TRBD2. This CDR3 region has 15 residues. Germline-derived CDR1 and CDR2 are ENHRY and SYGVKD. The junction had 0 bases not matched to a gene; V was cut back by 4 bases and J by 0 bases.

This chain links TRBV19 with TRBJ1-2; D remains ambiguous. The CDR3 length is 12 residues. CDR1 and CDR2 from the germline V gene are LNHDA and SQIVND (reference sequence). V lost 5 bases and J lost 4, with 8 bases in between. This chain's CDR3 is CASSPEGYGYTF. CDR3 coding DNA: TGTGCCAGTAGTCCAGAGGGCTATGGCTACACCTTC.

The gene calls are TRBV9 and TRBJ2-7; 12 bases map to TRBD1. Germline V gene lookup returns CDR1 SGDLS and CDR2 YYNGEE. The V segment lost 4 bases and the J segment 3 bases; nucleotides outside the gene matches: 8. The CDR3 is made up of 16 amino acids. The CDR3 sequence is CASSIGTGGFGYEQYF. The CDR3 bases are TGTGCCAGCAGCATCGGGACAGGGGGCTTTGGCTACGAGCAGTACTTC.

The chain recombines TRBV6-4 with TRBJ2-1, with 8 bases fitting TRBD2. The CDR3 runs 16 residues. V trimming: 0 bases; J trimming: 4 bases; junction bases outside the gene matches: 5. The germline gives CDR1 MRHNA, CDR2 SNTAGT. Here the CDR3 reads CASSDSTSGRYNEQFF. The CDR3 DNA reads as TGTGCCAGCAGTGACTCGACCAGCGGGAGATACAATGAGCAGTTCTTC.

Written as DNA, the CDR3 is TGTGCCAGCAGTTTTCCCTGGGCGGGAATGGTACGAGTGGAGCAGTACTTC. Amino acid sequence: CASSFPWAGMVRVEQYF. The rearrangement links TRBV28 to TRBJ2-7, with a tentative D call TRBD2 (6 bases). Germline assignment: CDR1 MDHEN and CDR2 SYDVKM. There are 17 residues in the CDR3. V was clipped by 3 bases and J by 7 bases, with 25 bases between them.

V usage is TRBV15 and J usage is TRBJ1-2; D unclear. The CDR3 runs to 15 residues. Trimming left V 0 bases short and J 6 bases short, with 14 bases between. CDR1 and CDR2 from the germline V gene are LNHNV and YYDKDF (reference sequence). The CDR3 nucleotides read TGTGCCACCAGCAGAGAGGCCCCCCTGGCAGATGGCTACACCTTC. This encodes CATSREAPLADGYTF.

The chain employs TRBV7-2 and TRBJ1-1; TRBD1 might be the D (5 bases). The CDR3 contains 15 residues. Germline V CDR1 and CDR2: SGHTA, FQGNSA. Between the trimmed V and J ends, which lost 1 base and 5 bases, there was a span of 14 bases. The CDR3 reads CASSLGGQGGTEAFF. Here the CDR3 DNA reads TGTGCCAGCAGCTTAGGTGGGCAGGGAGGAACTGAAGCTTTCTTT.

This rearrangement joins TRBV20-1 to TRBJ2-2; no firm D call. With 3 bases removed from V and 1 base from J, the gap between germline ends came to 6 bases. This CDR3 has 13 amino acids. Germline CDR1 reads DFQATT; CDR2 reads SNEGSKA (reference sequence). This CDR3 reads CSASSQNTGELFF. CDR3 nucleotide sequence: TGCAGTGCTAGTTCCCAGAACACCGGGGAGCTGTTTTTT.

CDR3 nucleotide sequence: TGTGCCAGTAGTATGACAGGATCTGGAAACACCATATATTTT. Translating it yields CASSMTGSGNTIYF. The V gene is TRBV19, the J gene TRBJ1-3, with D possibly being TRBD1 (6 bases). Germline values: CDR1 LNHDA, CDR2 SQIVND (reference sequence). V dropped 3 bases and J dropped 1 base, with 7 bases sitting between them. The CDR3 spans 14 residues.

This clone turned up a few times. The chain uses TRBV29-1 and TRBJ2-7; 8 nucleotides line up with TRBD1. The trim removed 6 bases at V and 7 bases at J, leaving 14 bases unmatched. Germline-derived CDR1 and CDR2 are SQVTM and ANQGSEA. The CDR3 runs to 14 residues. CDR3 protein: CSVWTGKTSGEQYF. CDR3 bases: TGCAGCGTCTGGACAGGGAAGACGTCTGGGGAGCAGTACTTC.

This chain connects TRBV2 to TRBJ2-5; 9 bases are a match to TRBD2. Germline V CDR1 and CDR2: SNHLY, FYNNEI. The ends lost 5 bases at V and 5 bases at J; junction bases unmatched: 9. There are 15 residues in the CDR3. The CDR3 region has the DNA TGTGCCAGCAGTTTAGCGGGAGCACCACAGGAGACCCAGTACTTC. Protein: CASSLAGAPQETQYF.

Remarks on this clone: Other DNA sequences from this sample encode an identical CDR3 as well. The chain links TRBV28 to TRBJ2-2, with D possibly TRBD1 on 6 matching bases. The germline V and J ends were trimmed by 6 bases and 2 bases, with 7 bases remaining between them. Germline V gene lookup returns CDR1 MDHEN and CDR2 SYDVKM. The CDR3 loop spans 13 amino acids. CDR3 region: CASRDSNTGELFF. For the CDR3, the DNA is TGTGCCAGCAGGGACAGTAACACCGGGGAGCTGTTTTTT.

V gene TRBV24-1 combines with J gene TRBJ2-5; a weak D match, TRBD2 (6 bases). The length of the CDR3 is 12 residues. CDR1 and CDR2 (germline): KGHDR, SFDVKD. Between the trimmed V and J ends, which lost 4 bases and 5 bases, there was a span of 7 bases. CDR3 residues: CATSEGRETQYF. CDR3 DNA: TGTGCCACCAGTGAGGGGAGGGAGACCCAGTACTTC.

This chain joins TRBV6-5 and TRBJ2-1; TRBD2 agrees at 11 bases. The CDR3 sequence is 15 residues long. Per the germline V gene, CDR1 is MNHEY and CDR2 is SVGAGI. V was pared by 6 bases and J by 5 bases, with 6 bases of the junction left unmatched. As DNA, the CDR3 is TGTGCCAGCAGCCTGACTAGCGGGGCAAACAATGAGCAGTTCTTC. Protein: CASSLTSGANNEQFF.

The chain combines TRBV5-1 with TRBJ2-1; TRBD2 aligns across 13 bases. The CDR3 spans 15 residues. With V trimmed by 4 bases and J by 7 bases, 5 bases remained unmatched. Germline V gives CDR1 SGHRS, CDR2 YFSETQ. The CDR3, as DNA: TGCGCCAGCAGCCGGACTAGCGGGAGTCAAAATGAGCAGTTCTTC. As protein: CASSRTSGSQNEQFF.

The genes are TRBV5-5 and TRBJ2-3; TRBD1 matches at 8 bases. Trimming took 3 bases from V and 6 from J; bases not matched to a gene: 12. Germline V gives CDR1 SGHKS, CDR2 YYEKEE (reference sequence). This CDR3 spans 16 amino acids. CDR3 DNA sequence: TGTGCCAGCAGCTCCAAAGGGACAGGTACAGGGGATACGCAGTATTTT. It yields the protein CASSSKGTGTGDTQYF.

The chain joins TRBV30 to TRBJ1-6; the match to TRBD1 covers 8 bases. The CDR3 covers 15 residues. Germline lookup yields CDR1 GTSNPN and CDR2 SVGIG (reference sequence). Losses at the gene ends were 0 bases for V and 9 bases for J; bases not matched to a gene: 7. CDR3 residues: CAWSVRTGFGSPLHF. The CDR3 bases are TGTGCCTGGAGTGTACGGACAGGGTTCGGTTCACCCCTCCACTTT.

The chain joins TRBV2 to TRBJ2-1; weak D call: TRBD2 (5 bases). Germline CDR1 is SNHLY and CDR2 is FYNNEI. With 8 bases removed from V and 11 bases from J, the gap between germline ends came to 28 bases. This CDR3 is 16 amino acids long. CDR3 protein: CASFLSPAASTGQQFF. CDR3 in DNA: TGTGCCAGCTTCCTAAGCCCAGCGGCCTCAACTGGTCAGCAGTTCTTC.

V and J are TRBV2 and TRBJ2-7; D possibly corresponds to TRBD1 (5 bases). The CDR3 contains 17 residues. V lost 4 bases, J lost 1 base, and 20 bases lay in between. Germline-derived CDR1 and CDR2 are SNHLY and FYNNEI. CDR3 sequence: CASSGRQGANPSYEQYF. For the CDR3, the DNA is TGTGCCAGCAGTGGTCGGCAGGGCGCTAACCCATCCTACGAGCAGTACTTC. The full variable domain, with the rest looked up from reference TRBV2 and TRBJ2-7, is EPEVTQTPSHQVTQMGQEVILRCVPISNHLYFYWYRQILGQKVEFLVSFYNNEISEKSEIFDDQFSVERPDGSNFTLKIRSTKLEDSAMYFCASSGRQGANPSYEQYFGPGTRLTVT.

This clone was observed once. The chain uses TRBV30 and TRBJ1-1; D possibly corresponds to TRBD1 (5 bases). V lost 3 bases and J lost 8, with 25 bases in between. The CDR3 runs 16 residues. The V gene's germline CDR1 is GTSNPN and CDR2 SVGIG (reference sequence). CDR3 coding DNA: TGTGCCTGGAGCGACCCCAAAGTCCTGGGGGGTACCGAAGCTTTCTTT. It is translated as CAWSDPKVLGGTEAFF. Filled out from reference TRBV30 and TRBJ1-1, the complete variable domain reads SQTIHQWPATLVQPVGSPLSLECTVEGTSNPNLYWYRQAAGRGLQLLFYSVGIGQISSEVPQNLSASRPQDRQFILSSKKLLLSDSGFYLCAWSDPKVLGGTEAFFGQGTRLTVV.

This clone was seen a few times. This chain joins TRBV6-5 and TRBJ1-2; TRBD1 might be the D (6 bases). Germline values: CDR1 MNHEY, CDR2 SVGAGI. The length of the CDR3 is 13 residues. V shed 6 bases and J shed 6 bases, with 14 bases lying between them. The CDR3 DNA reads TGTGCCAGCAGCTCCGACAGGCTAGATGGCTACACCTTC. Translation: CASSSDRLDGYTF.

The chain joins TRBV5-5 to TRBJ1-2, with 9 positions matching TRBD1. Germline assignment: CDR1 SGHKS and CDR2 YYEKEE (reference sequence). The V segment lost 4 bases and the J segment 4 bases; nucleotides outside the gene matches: 8. The CDR3 contains 15 residues. CDR3 amino acids: CASSLLDRGSYGYTF. The CDR3 nucleotides read TGTGCCAGCAGCCTGTTGGACAGGGGAAGCTATGGCTACACCTTC.